The clone carrying this TCR beta chain has at least ten counts. The data were taken from a study of regulatory T cells in long-lasting Graves disease. Overall study context: Over-5-year antithyroid drug use with positive TSH receptor antibodies defined persistent Graves' disease in the study.

Arm-PCR with iRepertoire HTBI primers amplified the CDR3 regions for these TCR beta libraries. TCRdb ran MiXCR on the multiplex PCR reads and lists one entry per CDR3 protein. The sample carries hundreds of thousands of distinct CDR3 sequences, about 20% recorded once. Described time point: persistent/refractory GD, antithyroid drugs over 5 years with positive TRAb. With RNA extracted from PBMCs as input, the TCR library was made. Germline assignment: CDR1 MDHEN and CDR2 SYDVKM. The CDR3 loop spans 17 amino acids. Trimming took 8 bases from V and 0 from J; bases not matched to a gene: 15. This chain joins TRBV28 and TRBJ1-1; TRBD1 matches at 7 bases. Here the sequenced sample was peripheral blood mononuclear cells (PBMCs), taken when the disease was refractory, from a patient treated with antithyroid drugs. The source of this sequence is a female donor with Graves disease. The CDR3 loop is CASSRPGQTFLNTEAFF. CDR3 DNA sequence: TGTGCCAGCTCCCGGCCGGGACAGACTTTTCTGAACACTGAAGCTTTCTTT. Variable domain in full (rest from reference TRBV28 and TRBJ1-1): DVKVTQSSRYLVKRTGEKVFLECVQDMDHENMFWYRQDPGLGLRLIYFSYDVKMKEKGDIPEGYSVSREKKERFSLILESASTNQTSMYLCASSRPGQTFLNTEAFFGQGTRLTVV.